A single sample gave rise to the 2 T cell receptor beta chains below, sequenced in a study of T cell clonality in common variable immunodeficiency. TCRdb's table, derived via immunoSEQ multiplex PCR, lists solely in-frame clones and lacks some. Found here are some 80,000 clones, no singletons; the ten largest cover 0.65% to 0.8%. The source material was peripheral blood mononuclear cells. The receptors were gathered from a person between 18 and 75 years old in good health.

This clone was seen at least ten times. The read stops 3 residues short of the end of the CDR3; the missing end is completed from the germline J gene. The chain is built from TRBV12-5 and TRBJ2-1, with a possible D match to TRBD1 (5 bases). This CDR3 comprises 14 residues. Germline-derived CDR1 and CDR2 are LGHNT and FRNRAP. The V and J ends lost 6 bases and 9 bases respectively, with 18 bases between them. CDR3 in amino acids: CASGFPTQGGEQFF. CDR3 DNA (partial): TGTGCTAGTGGCTTCCCTACCCAGGGTGGTGAG.

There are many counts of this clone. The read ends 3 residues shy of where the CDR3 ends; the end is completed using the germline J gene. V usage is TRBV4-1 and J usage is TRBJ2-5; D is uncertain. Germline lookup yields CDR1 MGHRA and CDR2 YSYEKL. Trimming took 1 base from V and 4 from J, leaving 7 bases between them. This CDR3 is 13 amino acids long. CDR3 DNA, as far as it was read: TGCGCCAGCAGCCAAGCGACATTAGAGACC. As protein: CASSQATLET. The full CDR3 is CASSQATLETQYF.